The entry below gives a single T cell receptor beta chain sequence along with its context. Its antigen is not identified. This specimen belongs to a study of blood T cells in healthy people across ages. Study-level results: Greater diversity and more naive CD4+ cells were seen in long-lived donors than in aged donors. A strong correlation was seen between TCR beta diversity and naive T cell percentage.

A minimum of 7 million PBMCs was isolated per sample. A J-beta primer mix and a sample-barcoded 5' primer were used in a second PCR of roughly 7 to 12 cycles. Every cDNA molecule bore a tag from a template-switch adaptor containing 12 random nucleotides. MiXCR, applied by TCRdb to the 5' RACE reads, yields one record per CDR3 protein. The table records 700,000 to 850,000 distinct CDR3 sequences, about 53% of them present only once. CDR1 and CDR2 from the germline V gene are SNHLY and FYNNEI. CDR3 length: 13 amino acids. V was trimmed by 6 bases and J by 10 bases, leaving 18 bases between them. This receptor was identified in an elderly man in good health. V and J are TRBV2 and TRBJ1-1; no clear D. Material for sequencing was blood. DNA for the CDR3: TGTGCCAGCAGCGAAAAACGCATACCAAGAGCTTTCTTT. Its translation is CASSEKRIPRAFF.